The T cell receptor (beta chain) under discussion was sequenced for a study of shared clonotypes between healthy human individuals. The length of the CDR3 is 14 residues. The junction had 7 bases not matched to a gene; V was cut back by 2 bases and J by 15 bases. Germline V gives CDR1 SGDLS, CDR2 YYNGEE. CD8 cells classed as naive were CD45RO-negative and positively selected for CCR7, excluding terminally differentiated effector memory CD45RA+ cells. Produced via immunoSEQ multiplex PCR; TCRdb's table is partial and in-frame only. The sample has roughly 2.1 million clones, approximately 94% seen once; the top ten hold more than 1.5%.

The sample consisted of naive CD8+ T cells from PBMCs. This TCR was recovered from a man in his late teens or twenties in good health. Some clones in this sample may be carry-over from other donors' samples. The rearrangement joins TRBV9 to TRBJ2-1; 14 nucleotides match TRBD2. In nucleotides, the CDR3 is TGTGCCAGCAGCGTTAAGGGGACTAGCGGGAGTCCGTTCTTC. It encodes CASSVKGTSGSPFF.